One sample yielded the 16 T cell receptor beta chains listed below, sequenced in a study of early T cells in non-severe SARS-CoV-2 infection. Each CDR3 protein is one row after TCRdb ran MiXCR on the 5' RACE reads. This table has some 66,000 distinct CDR3 sequences, over 8% appearing once. The sequenced material came from whole blood. Every receptor here comes from an adult who was a healthcare worker with PCR-confirmed SARS-CoV-2 infection or an uninfected control (not recorded which).

The table lists this clonotype with a few counts. The rearrangement joins TRBV7-2 to TRBJ2-3, with TRBD1 matching 7 bases. The germline CDR1 and CDR2 sequences are SGHTA and FQGNSA. CDR3 length: 15 residues. V lost 5 bases, J lost 1 base, and 6 bases stayed unmatched. DNA for the CDR3: TGTGCCAGCAGCCCAAGACAGGGACGCACAGATACGCAGTATTTT. Its translation is CASSPRQGRTDTQYF.

This chain links TRBV5-1 with TRBJ2-6, with 7 bases aligning to TRBD1. The CDR3 is made up of 18 amino acids. The J segment lost 2 bases and the V segment lost 4 bases, leaving 12 bases of the junction unmatched. Germline V gene data show CDR1 as SGHRS and CDR2 as YFSETQ. The CDR3, as DNA: TGCGCCAGCAGCAGGGCCGGGACAGCTAATACTGGGGCCAACGTCCTGACTTTC. Translated, it gives CASSRAGTANTGANVLTF.

This clonotype came up a few times. The CDR3, as DNA: TGTGCCAGCAGCCAACCCGCCGGGACAGCGTACAATGAGCAGTTCTTC. Protein sequence: CASSQPAGTAYNEQFF. The chain couples TRBV14 to TRBJ2-1, with 7 bases identical to TRBD1. The CDR3 is made up of 16 amino acids. The V segment lost 2 bases and the J segment 4 bases; nucleotides outside the gene matches: 8. Per the germline V gene, CDR1 is SGHDN and CDR2 is FVKESK.

The genes are TRBV5-1 and TRBJ2-1; the D gene could be TRBD1 or TRBD2 (5 bases each). Trimming cost V 3 bases and J 4 bases, with 11 bases left between them. This CDR3 region has 14 residues. Looked up from germline, CDR1 is SGHRS and CDR2 is YFSETQ. The CDR3, as DNA: TGCGCCAGCAGCTCCGGGGACCAGTACAATGAGCAGTTCTTC. It yields the protein CASSSGDQYNEQFF.

This clonotype was counted between two and nine times. The gene calls are TRBV7-2 and TRBJ2-4, with 7 bases aligning to TRBD2. CDR3 length: 16 residues. J gave up 5 bases and V 2 bases, and 9 bases lay outside the gene matches. CDR1 is SGHTA, CDR2 FQGNSA, per germline. CDR3 sequence: CASSLSASGTQNIQYF. The DNA for the CDR3 is TGTGCCAGCAGCTTATCGGCCAGCGGGACCCAAAACATTCAGTACTTC. The entire variable domain, with the rest obtained from reference TRBV7-2 and TRBJ2-4, is as follows: GAGVSQSPSNKVTEKGKDVELRCDPISGHTALYWYRQSLGQGLEFLIYFQGNSAPDKSGLPSDRFSAERTGGSVSTLTIQRTQQEDSAVYLCASSLSASGTQNIQYFGAGTRLSVL.

The CDR3 is CASSSGVAASTDTQYF. DNA for the CDR3: TGCGCCAGCAGCTCGGGGGTAGCGGCTAGCACAGATACGCAGTATTTT. The rearrangement links TRBV5-1 to TRBJ2-3; D may be TRBD2 (6 bases). V was cut by 3 bases and J by 0 bases, with 14 bases left in between. The V gene's germline CDR1 is SGHRS and CDR2 YFSETQ. This CDR3 comprises 16 residues.

This clonotype occurred a few times. The rearrangement uses TRBV7-2 and TRBJ2-5; D uncertain. This CDR3 has 14 residues. The V gene lost 2 bases and the J gene lost 5 bases, with 12 bases spanning the gap. Germline V CDR1 and CDR2: SGHTA, FQGNSA. CDR3 loop: CASSLRASSETQYF. The DNA of the CDR3 is TGTGCCAGCAGCTTAAGGGCTTCCTCGGAGACCCAGTACTTC.

This clonotype was counted only a few times. The chain combines TRBV7-3 with TRBJ1-1; D not certain. Trimming removed 5 bases at V and 0 bases at J, with 7 bases between. Germline assignment: CDR1 SGHTA and CDR2 FQGTGA. The length of the CDR3 is 13 residues. The CDR3 DNA reads as TGTGCCAGCAGCGCTCAGATGAACACTGAAGCTTTCTTT. Translated, it gives CASSAQMNTEAFF.

This clonotype was seen at least ten times. The chain is built from TRBV6-5 and TRBJ2-7; 10 bases are shared with TRBD1. Germline CDR1 MNHEY, CDR2 SVGAGI. The junction had 15 bases not matched to a gene; V was cut back by 6 bases and J by 4 bases. The CDR3 is 17 amino acids. The CDR3 here is CASSQLVPGQGNYEQYF. The DNA for the CDR3 is TGTGCCAGCAGCCAGCTTGTCCCGGGACAGGGGAATTACGAGCAGTACTTC.

This clonotype occurred a few times. The J gene is TRBJ2-1, the V gene TRBV24-1; 10 nucleotides match TRBD2. Germline trimming cut 12 bases from V and 7 bases from J; bases unmatched to any gene: 8. The germline V gene has CDR1 KGHDR and CDR2 SFDVKD. The CDR3 consists of 13 residues. CDR3 sequence: CAARTSGRNEQFF. As DNA, the CDR3 is TGTGCCGCACGGACTAGCGGAAGGAATGAGCAGTTCTTC.

This clonotype was detected a few times. CDR3 protein: CASSYEQPTGELFF. The CDR3 region has the DNA TGTGCCAGCAGCTACGAACAGCCCACCGGGGAGCTGTTTTTT. The chain joins TRBV3-1 to TRBJ2-2; D gene unclear. The V end was cut by 5 bases, the J end by 4 bases, with 11 bases between. The CDR3 is 14 residues long. Germline CDR1 and CDR2: LGHDT and YNNKEL (reference sequence).

The J gene is TRBJ1-4, the V gene TRBV14; D uncertain. CDR1 is SGHDN and CDR2 is FVKESK in the germline V gene. V was clipped by 1 base and J by 7 bases, with 13 bases between them. The CDR3 has 15 residues. For the CDR3, the DNA is TGTGCCAGCAGCCAAGGGAGGGATAGCACTGAAAAACTGTTTTTT. Amino acids: CASSQGRDSTEKLFF.

This clonotype was counted between two and nine times. This sequence joins TRBV4-2 and TRBJ2-7; 9 nucleotides line up with TRBD1. The germline V gene has CDR1 LGHNA and CDR2 YNFKEQ. The V and J ends lost 0 bases and 1 base, in that order; junction bases with no gene match: 4. The CDR3 sequence is 16 residues long. The CDR3 bases are TGTGCCAGCAGCCAAGATGCCGGGACAGGGTCCTACGAGCAGTACTTC. This translates into CASSQDAGTGSYEQYF.

This clonotype was seen a handful of times. The chain is built from TRBV20-1 and TRBJ2-5; 8 bases are shared with TRBD2. The trim removed 5 bases at V and 3 bases at J, leaving 8 bases unmatched. CDR3 length: 14 amino acids. Per the germline V gene, CDR1 is DFQATT and CDR2 is SNEGSKA (reference sequence). CDR3 protein: CSAPLAGVKETQYF. The CDR3 bases are TGCAGTGCTCCTCTAGCGGGTGTAAAAGAGACCCAGTACTTC.

In its sample, this clonotype was seen many times. The chain has TRBV28 and TRBJ2-7; D is perhaps TRBD2 (6 bases). This CDR3 region has 15 residues. The V and J ends lost 1 base and 3 bases respectively, with 13 bases between them. The V gene's germline CDR1 is MDHEN and CDR2 SYDVKM. The CDR3 loop is CASSLSGTEFYEQYF. The CDR3 DNA follows: TGTGCCAGCAGTTTATCCGGGACTGAATTCTACGAGCAGTACTTC.

This chain uses TRBV20-1 with TRBJ1-1; D unclear. The CDR3 is 14 amino acids. Germline V lookup: CDR1 DFQATT, CDR2 SNEGSKA (reference sequence). V was clipped by 0 bases and J by 0 bases, with 8 bases between them. CDR3 in amino acids: CSARDPGLNTEAFF. The CDR3 region has the DNA TGCAGTGCTAGAGACCCCGGACTGAACACTGAAGCTTTCTTT.